The present entry profiles one T cell receptor beta chain with its context. As yet, its antigen is unknown. The data were obtained in a study of Graves' ophthalmopathy and Graves' hyperthyroidism. The CDR3 sequence is 14 residues long. V lost 0 bases to trimming and J lost 13 bases; unmatched junction nucleotides: 4. Germline CDR1 and CDR2: ENHRY and SYGVKD. The authors diagnosed from clinical symptoms, serum thyroxine, TRAb, thyroid ultrasound and orbital computed tomography. RNA transcripts were the source from which TCR beta CDR3 regions were amplified. After a first-round RT-PCR with HTBI primers, a second-round multiplex PCR was run. TCRdb redid the calling of the multiplex PCR reads with MiXCR, one entry per CDR3 protein. The repertoire holds 1 million to 1.3 million distinct CDR3 sequences, roughly 35% seen once, with around 10% in the top ten. Study conclusions and caveats: Ophthalmopathy versus stable hyperthyroidism: 13-signature model gave roughly 88% sensitivity, around 81% specificity.

The origin of this receptor is an adult man with Graves' hyperthyroidism. The V and J genes are TRBV10-3 and TRBJ2-6; TRBD2 matches at 9 bases. The sequenced sample consisted of peripheral blood or thyroid tissue (not recorded which). This CDR3 reads CAISESLAGKVLTF. DNA of the CDR3: TGTGCCATCAGTGAGTCGCTAGCGGGGAAGGTCCTGACTTTC.